This TCR beta chain stems from a study of regulatory T cells in long-lasting Graves disease. Overall study results and limits: Persistent disease was associated with favored TRBV28 usage and with favored use of TRBJ1-2 and TRBJ2-5.

At least ten counts were recorded for this clonotype. Its antigen is unidentified. The junction departs from the called germline gene at one end, perhaps through a read error. There are 12 residues in the CDR3. This sample's time point: persistent/refractory GD, antithyroid drugs over 5 years with positive TRAb. From RNA extracted from PBMCs, the TCR library was made. Construction of TCR beta libraries relied on iRepertoire HTBI primers and on Arm-PCR targeting CDR3 regions. Original handling: The samples yielded fewer than 75 TRBV and roughly 14 TRBJ segments. TCRdb reanalysed the multiplex PCR reads using MiXCR and keeps one entry per CDR3 protein. None of the V and J calls come from the authors' own analysis; TCRdb made them. The table lists about 470,000 distinct CDR3 sequences, 20% of them singletons.

The sequenced sample was peripheral blood mononuclear cells (PBMCs), obtained when the disease was refractory, from a patient treated with antithyroid drugs. The chain joins TRBV12-3 or TRBV12-4 to TRBJ1-1; D gene unclear. The sequence derives from a female donor with Graves disease. The CDR3 reads CASSLGGIEAFF. The CDR3 region has the DNA TGTGCCAGCAGCTTAGGTGGCATTGAAGCTTTCTTT.